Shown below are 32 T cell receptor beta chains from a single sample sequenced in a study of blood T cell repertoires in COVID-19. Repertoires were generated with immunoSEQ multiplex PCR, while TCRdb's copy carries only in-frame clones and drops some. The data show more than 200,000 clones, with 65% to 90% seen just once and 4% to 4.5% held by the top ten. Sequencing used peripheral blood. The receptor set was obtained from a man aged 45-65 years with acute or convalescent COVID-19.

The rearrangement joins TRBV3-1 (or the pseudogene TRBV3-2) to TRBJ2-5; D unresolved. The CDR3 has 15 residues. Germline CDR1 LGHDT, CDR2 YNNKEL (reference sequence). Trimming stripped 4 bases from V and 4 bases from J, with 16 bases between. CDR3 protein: CASSLPARMGETQYF. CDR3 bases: TGTGCCAGCAGCCTCCCGGCGAGGATGGGAGAGACCCAGTACTTC.

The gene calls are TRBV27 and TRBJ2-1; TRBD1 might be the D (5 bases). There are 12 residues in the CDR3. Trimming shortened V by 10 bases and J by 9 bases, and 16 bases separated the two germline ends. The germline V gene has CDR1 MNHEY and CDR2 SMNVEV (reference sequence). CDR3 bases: TGTGCCACCAGGGTTTGGAGAGGTGAGCAGTTCTTC. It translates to CATRVWRGEQFF.

Here the CDR3 DNA reads TGTGCCAGCACGCAGGATGGCAATCAGCCCCAGCATTTT. It yields the protein CASTQDGNQPQHF. V gene TRBV6-5 combines with J gene TRBJ1-5; D not certain. V shed 7 bases and J shed 2 bases, with 9 bases lying between them. Germline V CDR1 and CDR2: MNHEY, SVGAGI. The CDR3 is 13 residues long.

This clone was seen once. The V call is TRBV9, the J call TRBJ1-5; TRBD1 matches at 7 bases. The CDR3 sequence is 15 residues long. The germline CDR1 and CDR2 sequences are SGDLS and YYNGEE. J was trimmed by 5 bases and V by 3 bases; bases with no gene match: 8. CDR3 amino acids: CASSASGGYDQPQHF. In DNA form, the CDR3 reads TGTGCCAGCAGCGCCTCAGGGGGGTACGATCAGCCCCAGCATTTT.

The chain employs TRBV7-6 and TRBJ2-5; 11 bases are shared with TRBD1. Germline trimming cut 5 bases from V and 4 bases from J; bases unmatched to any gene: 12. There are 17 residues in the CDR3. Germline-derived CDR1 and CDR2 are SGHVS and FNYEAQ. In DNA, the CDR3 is TGTGCCAGCAGCCCCTTGGGACAGGGGGTCCCCGGAGAGACCCAGTACTTC. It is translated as CASSPLGQGVPGETQYF.

The CDR3 sequence: CASSPGLAGVSSYEQYF. The CDR3 nucleotides are TGTGCCAGCAGCCCCGGACTAGCGGGGGTGAGCTCCTACGAGCAGTACTTC. J is TRBJ2-7 and V is TRBV7-6, with 13 positions matching TRBD2. The CDR3 extends over 17 amino acids. CDR1 is SGHVS, CDR2 FNYEAQ, per germline. The V and J ends lost 5 bases and 0 bases, in that order; junction bases with no gene match: 7.

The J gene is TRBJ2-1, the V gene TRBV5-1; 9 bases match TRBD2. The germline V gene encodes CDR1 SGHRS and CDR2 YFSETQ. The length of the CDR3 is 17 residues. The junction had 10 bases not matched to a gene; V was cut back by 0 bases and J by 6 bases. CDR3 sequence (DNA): TGCGCCAGCAGCTTGGTGGGGACTAGCAGGTCGATCAATGAGCAGTTCTTC. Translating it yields CASSLVGTSRSINEQFF.

The CDR3 DNA is TGCGCCAGCAGCTGGGCAGGGGATCATGGCTACACCTTC. Amino acids: CASSWAGDHGYTF. This chain links TRBV5-1 with TRBJ1-2; D is possibly TRBD1 (6 bases). Germline V CDR1 and CDR2: SGHRS, YFSETQ. The CDR3 runs to 13 residues. The V end was cut by 3 bases, the J end by 6 bases, with 12 bases between. The whole variable domain, remainder taken from reference TRBV5-1 and TRBJ1-2, is KAGVTQTPRYLIKTRGQQVTLSCSPISGHRSVSWYQQTPGQGLQFLFEYFSETQRNKGNFPGRFSGRQFSNSRSEMNVSTLELGDSALYLCASSWAGDHGYTFGSGTRLTVV.

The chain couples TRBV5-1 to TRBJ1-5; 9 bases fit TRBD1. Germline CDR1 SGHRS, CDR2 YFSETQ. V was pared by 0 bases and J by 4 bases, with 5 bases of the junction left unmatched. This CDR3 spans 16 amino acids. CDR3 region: CASSLGGDRGNQPQHF. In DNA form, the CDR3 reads TGCGCCAGCAGCTTGGGGGGCGACAGGGGGAATCAGCCCCAGCATTTT.

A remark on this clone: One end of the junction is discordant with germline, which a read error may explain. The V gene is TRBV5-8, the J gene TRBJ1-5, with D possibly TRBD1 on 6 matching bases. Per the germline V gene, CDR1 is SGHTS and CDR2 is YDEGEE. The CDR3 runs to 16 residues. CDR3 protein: CASRLVGTSSNQPQHF. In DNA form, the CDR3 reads TGTGCCAGCAGATTGGTCGGGACATCTAGCAATCAGCCCCAGCATTTT.

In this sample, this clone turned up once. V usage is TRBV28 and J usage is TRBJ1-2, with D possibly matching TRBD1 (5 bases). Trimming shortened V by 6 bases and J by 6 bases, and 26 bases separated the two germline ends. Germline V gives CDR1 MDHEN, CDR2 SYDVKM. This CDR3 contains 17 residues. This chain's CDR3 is CASSPVPSVGGENGYTF. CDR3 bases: TGTGCCAGCAGCCCTGTCCCAAGTGTGGGAGGGGAGAATGGCTACACCTTC.

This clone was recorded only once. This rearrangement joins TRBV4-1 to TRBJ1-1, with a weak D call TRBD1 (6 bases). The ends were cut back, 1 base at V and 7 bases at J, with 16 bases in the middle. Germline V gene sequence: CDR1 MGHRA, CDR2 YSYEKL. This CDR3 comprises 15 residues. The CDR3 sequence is CASSQAHRERSEAFF. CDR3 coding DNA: TGCGCCAGCAGCCAAGCCCACAGGGAAAGGAGTGAAGCTTTCTTT.

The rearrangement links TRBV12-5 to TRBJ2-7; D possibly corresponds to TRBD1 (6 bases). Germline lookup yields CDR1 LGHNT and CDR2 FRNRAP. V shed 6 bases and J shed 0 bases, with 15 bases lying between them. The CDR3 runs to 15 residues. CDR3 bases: TGTGCTAGTGGCCCGGACAGCATTTCCTCCTACGAGCAGTACTTC. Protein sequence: CASGPDSISSYEQYF.

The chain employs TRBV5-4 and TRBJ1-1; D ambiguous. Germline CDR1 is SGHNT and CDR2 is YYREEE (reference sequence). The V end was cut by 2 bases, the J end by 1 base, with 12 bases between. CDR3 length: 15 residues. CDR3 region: CASSLNKHKNTEAFF. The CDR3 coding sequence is TGTGCCAGCAGCTTAAACAAACATAAGAACACTGAAGCTTTCTTT.

CDR3 region: CASSFEGAVNQPQHF. CDR3 DNA sequence: TGTGCCAGCAGTTTTGAGGGGGCGGTCAATCAGCCCCAGCATTTT. This chain links TRBV6-6 with TRBJ1-5; TRBD1 matches at 7 bases. This CDR3 is 15 amino acids long. The germline V gene encodes CDR1 MNHNY and CDR2 SVGAGI (reference sequence). V trimming: 4 bases; J trimming: 3 bases; junction bases outside the gene matches: 6.

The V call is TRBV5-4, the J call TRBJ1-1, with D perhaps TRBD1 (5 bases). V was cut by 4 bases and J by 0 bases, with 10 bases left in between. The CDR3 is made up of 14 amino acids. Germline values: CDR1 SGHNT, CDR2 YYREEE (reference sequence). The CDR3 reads CASSQGLMNTEAFF. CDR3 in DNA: TGTGCCAGCAGCCAGGGACTGATGAACACTGAAGCTTTCTTT.

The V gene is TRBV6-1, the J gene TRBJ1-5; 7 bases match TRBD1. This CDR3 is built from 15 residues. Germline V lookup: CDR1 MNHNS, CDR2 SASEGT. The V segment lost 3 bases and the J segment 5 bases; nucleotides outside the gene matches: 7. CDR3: CASSEGQIPYQPQHF. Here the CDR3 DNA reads TGTGCCAGCAGTGAGGGACAGATCCCCTATCAGCCCCAGCATTTT.

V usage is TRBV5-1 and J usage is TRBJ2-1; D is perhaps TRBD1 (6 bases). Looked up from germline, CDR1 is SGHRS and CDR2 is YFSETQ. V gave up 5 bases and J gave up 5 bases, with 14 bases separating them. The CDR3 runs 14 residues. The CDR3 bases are TGCGCCAGCAGGACACAGGGTGCCGACAATGAGCAGTTCTTC. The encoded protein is CASRTQGADNEQFF.

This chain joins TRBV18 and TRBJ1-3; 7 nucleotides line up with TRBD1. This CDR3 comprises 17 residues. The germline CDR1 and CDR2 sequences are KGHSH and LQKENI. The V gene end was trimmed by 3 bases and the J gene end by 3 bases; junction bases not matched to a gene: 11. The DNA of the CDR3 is TGTGCCAGCTCACCCGCCTCGGGACAGAAGTTTGGAAACACCATATATTTT. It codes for CASSPASGQKFGNTIYF.

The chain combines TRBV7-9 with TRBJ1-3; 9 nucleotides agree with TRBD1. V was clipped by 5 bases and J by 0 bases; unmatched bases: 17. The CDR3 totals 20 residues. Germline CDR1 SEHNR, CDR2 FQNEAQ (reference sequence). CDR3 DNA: TGTGCCAGCAGCACCAGGATTCGGACAGGGGCCCGAAGCTCTGGAAACACCATATATTTT. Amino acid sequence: CASSTRIRTGARSSGNTIYF.

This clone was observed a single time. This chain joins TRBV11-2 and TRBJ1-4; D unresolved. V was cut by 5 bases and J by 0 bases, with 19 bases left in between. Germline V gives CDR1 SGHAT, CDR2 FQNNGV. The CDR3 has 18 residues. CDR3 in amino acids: CASSPLGVVNPTNEKLFF. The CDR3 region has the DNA TGTGCCAGCAGCCCCCTCGGAGTCGTGAACCCAACTAATGAAAAACTGTTTTTT.

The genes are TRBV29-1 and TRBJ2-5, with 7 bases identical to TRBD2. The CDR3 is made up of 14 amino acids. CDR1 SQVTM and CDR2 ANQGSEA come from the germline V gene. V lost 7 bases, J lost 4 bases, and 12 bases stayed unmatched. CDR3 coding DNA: TGCAGCGCCACGGGGAGACTAGCCGGAGAGACCCAGTACTTC. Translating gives CSATGRLAGETQYF.

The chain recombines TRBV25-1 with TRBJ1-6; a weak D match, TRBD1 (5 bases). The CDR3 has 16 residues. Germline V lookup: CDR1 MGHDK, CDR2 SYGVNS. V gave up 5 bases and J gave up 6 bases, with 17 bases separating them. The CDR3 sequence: CASSSPQGNINSPLHF. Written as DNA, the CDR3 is TGTGCCAGCAGTAGTCCCCAGGGAAATATTAATTCACCCCTCCACTTT.

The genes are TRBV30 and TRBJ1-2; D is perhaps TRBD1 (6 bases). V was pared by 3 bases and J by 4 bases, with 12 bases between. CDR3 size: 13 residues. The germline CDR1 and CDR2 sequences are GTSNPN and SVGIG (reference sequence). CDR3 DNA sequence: TGTGCCTGGAGCGGACAGTTCCTCTATGGCTACACCTTC. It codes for CAWSGQFLYGYTF.

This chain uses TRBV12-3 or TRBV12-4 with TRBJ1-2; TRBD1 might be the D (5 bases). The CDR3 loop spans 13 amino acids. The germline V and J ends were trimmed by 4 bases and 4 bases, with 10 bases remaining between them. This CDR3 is CASSWGGIYGYTF. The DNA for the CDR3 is TGTGCCAGCAGTTGGGGGGGGATCTATGGCTACACCTTC.

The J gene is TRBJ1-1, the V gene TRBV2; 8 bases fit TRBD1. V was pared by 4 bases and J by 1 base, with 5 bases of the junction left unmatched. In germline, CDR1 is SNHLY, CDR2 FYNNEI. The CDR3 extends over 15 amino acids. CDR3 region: CASSVTGTGNTEAFF. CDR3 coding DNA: TGTGCCAGCAGTGTAACCGGGACAGGGAACACTGAAGCTTTCTTT. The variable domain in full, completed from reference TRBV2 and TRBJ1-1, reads EPEVTQTPSHQVTQMGQEVILRCVPISNHLYFYWYRQILGQKVEFLVSFYNNEISEKSEIFDDQFSVERPDGSNFTLKIRSTKLEDSAMYFCASSVTGTGNTEAFFGQGTRLTVV.

The CDR3 DNA reads TGTGCCACCAGACACAAACAGGGGATTCAGCCCCAGCATTTT. This encodes CATRHKQGIQPQHF. The J gene is TRBJ1-5, the V gene TRBV24-1; 7 positions match TRBD1. Germline CDR1 reads KGHDR; CDR2 reads SFDVKD. V shed 7 bases, J shed 6 bases, and the junction held 8 bases outside the gene matches. The length of the CDR3 is 14 residues.

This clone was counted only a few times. The CDR3 loop reads CASSPRADTEAFF. In nucleotides, the CDR3 is TGCGCCAGCAGCCCGAGGGCCGATACTGAAGCTTTCTTT. This rearrangement joins TRBV5-1 to TRBJ1-1; no definite D call. V was clipped by 4 bases and J by 5 bases, with 12 bases between them. There are 13 residues in the CDR3. Germline CDR1 and CDR2: SGHRS and YFSETQ.

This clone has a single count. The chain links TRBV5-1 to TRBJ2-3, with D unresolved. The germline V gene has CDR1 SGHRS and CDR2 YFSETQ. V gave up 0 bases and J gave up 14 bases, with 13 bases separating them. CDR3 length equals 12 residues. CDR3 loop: CASSLGGGFRYF. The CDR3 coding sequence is TGCGCCAGCAGCTTGGGTGGCGGTTTTCGGTATTTT.

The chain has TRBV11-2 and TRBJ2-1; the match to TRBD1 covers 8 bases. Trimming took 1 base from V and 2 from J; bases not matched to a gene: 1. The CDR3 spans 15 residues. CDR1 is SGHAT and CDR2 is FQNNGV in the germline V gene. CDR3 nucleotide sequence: TGTGCCAGCAGCTTAGCAGGGGGCCCCTACAATGAGCAGTTCTTC. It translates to CASSLAGGPYNEQFF.

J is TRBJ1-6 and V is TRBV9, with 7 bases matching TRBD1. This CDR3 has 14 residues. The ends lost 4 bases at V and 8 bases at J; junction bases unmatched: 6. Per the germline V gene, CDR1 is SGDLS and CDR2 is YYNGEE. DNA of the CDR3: TGTGCCAGCAGCTCCGGGACAGATCATTCACCCCTCCACTTT. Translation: CASSSGTDHSPLHF.

CDR3 region: CASSLQEMNEKLFF. CDR3 in DNA: TGTGCCAGCTCCCTACAGGAGATGAATGAAAAACTGTTTTTT. This chain uses TRBV18 with TRBJ1-4; TRBD1 is a possible D gene (5 bases). Germline lookup yields CDR1 KGHSH and CDR2 LQKENI. The CDR3 has 14 residues. V lost 6 bases and J lost 5, with 13 bases in between.